This is a list of T cell receptor beta chains from one sample in a study of T-cell memory formation after mild COVID-19. One entry per CDR3 protein results from TCRdb running MiXCR on the 5' RACE reads. In the table there are 300,000 to 350,000 distinct CDR3 sequences, about 13% of which are singletons. Material: PBMCs or a T cell subset sorted from them (not recorded which). All receptors derive from a man younger than 35 who had mild COVID-19 (a few samples of this study predate the infection). Cell type and time point are not known. Each CDR3 is given with its conserved first and last residue.

TRBJ1-5	TRBV7-2	CASSLGGVAGLGQPQHF
TRBJ2-3	TRBV7-9	CASSFRDGASTDTQYF
TRBJ2-3	TRBV5-5	CASSSDAGTVTDTQYF
TRBJ2-1	TRBV5-1	CASSSRGQLGNEQFF
TRBJ1-4	TRBV3-1	CASSQDLGAANEKLFF
TRBJ1-5	TRBV24-1	CATSDSTRQGGQPQHF
TRBJ2-3	TRBV5-1	CASSAVTIRRDTQYF
TRBJ2-3	TRBV11-2	CASSFTAGRTDTQYF
TRBJ1-1	TRBV20-1	CSAAAGHPNTEAFF
TRBJ1-5	TRBV4-3	CASSQDLSDRERQPQHF
TRBJ2-1	TRBV29-1	CSVEGGLVDEQFF
TRBJ2-5	TRBV20-1	CSASRSGGAVETQYF
TRBJ1-1	TRBV5-1	CASSSNHRGRDTEAFF
TRBJ1-1	TRBV24-1	CATSAGGEAFF
TRBJ2-1	TRBV7-9	CASSNIEPYNEQFF
TRBJ1-6	TRBV12-3/TRBV12-4	CASGTTGTSPLHF
TRBJ1-2	TRBV5-4	CASSFGGSGYTF
TRBJ2-3	TRBV10-3	CAIRGGREDTQYF
TRBJ1-1	TRBV7-2	CASSPYLRDEAFF
TRBJ2-7	TRBV7-2	CASSAWGGRVEQYF
TRBJ1-1	TRBV6-6	CASSEQGMGTEAFF
TRBJ1-2	TRBV5-5	CASSLVDRYGYTF
TRBJ2-1	TRBV5-1	CASSHNRGNEQFF
TRBJ2-3	TRBV27	CASSSTTSRSTDTQYF
TRBJ2-1	TRBV12-3/TRBV12-4	CASTVRNEQFF
TRBJ2-7	TRBV10-3	CAISGQPSSYEQYF
TRBJ1-2	TRBV3-1	CASSQGGFGYGYTF
TRBJ1-5	TRBV28	CASSLPRQPQHF
TRBJ2-7	TRBV20-1	CSAPLWETAAYEQYF
TRBJ2-5	TRBV6-1	CASTPTGWIQETQYF
TRBJ2-2	TRBV12-3/TRBV12-4	CASSPWGQVNTGELFF
TRBJ1-5	TRBV15	CATSTQGVGNQPQHF
TRBJ1-1	TRBV3-1	CAVGQNTEAFF
TRBJ1-3	TRBV7-8	CASSLVGTGVYDTIYF
TRBJ1-2	TRBV30	CAWTPPGRGGRSGHGYTF
TRBJ2-3	TRBV11-2	CASSPWPGGSPDTQYF
TRBJ1-1	TRBV19	CASTRRPNTEAFF
TRBJ2-3	TRBV7-2	CASSPPRVSTDTQYF
TRBJ2-5	TRBV4-2	CASSQDGRTQYF
TRBJ2-4	TRBV6-6	CASSPPELAKNIQYF
TRBJ2-2	TRBV5-1	CASSLAAGNTGELFF
TRBJ1-6	TRBV5-5	CASSLRQVSYNSPLHF
TRBJ1-1	TRBV5-5	CASSPWGDTEAFF
TRBJ1-1	TRBV6-2/TRBV6-3	CASTKGGGLNTEAFF
TRBJ1-1	TRBV5-1	CASSLGRVRTEAFF
TRBJ2-5	TRBV7-2	CASSLRGEKTQYF
TRBJ1-4	TRBV4-3	CASSQELATNEKLFF
TRBJ2-3	TRBV7-2	CASSFPPVRGIIGDTQYF
TRBJ1-1	TRBV6-2/TRBV6-3	CASSYTPLGTEAFF
TRBJ2-5	TRBV23-1	CANGKGKGSQETQYF
TRBJ1-2	TRBV29-1	CSVTLRTGYGYTF
TRBJ2-1	TRBV9	CASSVASGDPEINEQFF
TRBJ2-2	TRBV5-1	CASSLDRATGELFF
TRBJ2-3	TRBV20-1	CSASRVGGTDTQYF
TRBJ2-1	TRBV3-1	CASSQANLAGADEQFF
TRBJ1-5	TRBV10-1	CPAAQPQHF
TRBJ2-2	TRBV6-5	CASSYYSPTSTGELFF
TRBJ2-5	TRBV11-1	CASSPFVGNPQETQYF
TRBJ1-2	TRBV12-3/TRBV12-4	CASSFAVGYTF